These 20 T cell receptor beta chains share one sample of origin, sequenced in a study of patients and donors after allogeneic stem cell transplantation. TCRdb called the RT-PCR reads again in MiXCR, with one record for every CDR3 protein. Counted here are more than 55,000 distinct CDR3 sequences, about an eighth occurring once; the ten biggest clones make up less than 35%. The source material was blood, either unsorted or a sorted T cell fraction (not recorded which). The receptor set was obtained from a human donor who was either an allogeneic HSCT recipient or a stem cell or donor lymphocyte infusion donor (not recorded which). It is not recorded whose cells these are; they may come from a transplant donor.

This clonotype was detected a few times. This rearrangement joins TRBV6-2 or TRBV6-3 to TRBJ2-2, with D unclear. Trimming cost V 5 bases and J 5 bases, with 9 bases left between them. CDR1 and CDR2 from the germline V gene are MNHEY and SVGEGT. This CDR3 region has 13 residues. CDR3 DNA sequence: TGTGCCAGCAGTCCATCCAGGACCGGGGAGCTGTTTTTT. Translated, it gives CASSPSRTGELFF.

The sample holds many counts of this clonotype. The chain uses TRBV7-2 and TRBJ2-3, with a possible D match to TRBD2 (5 bases). Germline V gives CDR1 SGHTA, CDR2 FQGNSA. The V and J ends lost 4 bases and 0 bases respectively, with 14 bases between them. This CDR3 is built from 16 residues. DNA for the CDR3: TGTGCCAGCAGCTCCTTCGTTAGCGTTAGCACAGATACGCAGTATTTT. This codes for CASSSFVSVSTDTQYF. The whole variable domain, filled in from reference TRBV7-2 and TRBJ2-3, reads GAGVSQSPSNKVTEKGKDVELRCDPISGHTALYWYRQSLGQGLEFLIYFQGNSAPDKSGLPSDRFSAERTGGSVSTLTIQRTQQEDSAVYLCASSSFVSVSTDTQYFGPGTRLTVL.

The genes are TRBV27 and TRBJ1-1; D may be TRBD1 (5 bases). V lost 6 bases to trimming and J lost 3 bases, with 14 bases between them. The CDR3 loop spans 14 amino acids. Germline V gene sequence: CDR1 MNHEY, CDR2 SMNVEV (reference sequence). The CDR3 DNA reads as TGTGCCAGCAGCCCCCTCCGGGGCTACACTGAAGCTTTCTTT. Translated, it gives CASSPLRGYTEAFF.

The chain carries TRBV20-1 and TRBJ2-3; 10 positions agree with TRBD2. The CDR3 is 15 amino acids. V lost 3 bases and J lost 4; bases outside the gene matches: 7. From germline, CDR1 is DFQATT and CDR2 SNEGSKA (reference sequence). The CDR3 DNA is TGCAGTGCTAGCCTGGGGGGGACTAGCGCAGATACGCAGTATTTT. Translation: CSASLGGTSADTQYF.

The chain recombines TRBV9 with TRBJ1-3; D is possibly TRBD1 (5 bases). Trimming left V 0 bases short and J 2 bases short, with 6 bases between. Germline CDR1 SGDLS, CDR2 YYNGEE. The CDR3 extends over 14 amino acids. The DNA of the CDR3 is TGTGCCAGCAGCGTAGCAGGGACTGGAAACACCATATATTTT. Translation gives CASSVAGTGNTIYF.

The J gene is TRBJ2-2, the V gene TRBV12-3 or TRBV12-4; no definite D call. There are 14 residues in the CDR3. V was shortened by 2 bases and J by 3 bases, with 7 bases between the two germline ends. CDR3 nucleotide sequence: TGTGCCAGCAGTTTACGGTGGGACACCGGGGAGCTGTTTTTT. Translation: CASSLRWDTGELFF.

The CDR3 nucleotides are TGCGCCAGCAGCTTGGGGGTAGAAGCGGAGGACGTCTACAATGAGCAGTTCTTC. This gives the protein CASSLGVEAEDVYNEQFF. The chain links TRBV5-1 to TRBJ2-1; possibly TRBD2 for D (5 bases). This CDR3 is built from 18 residues. Trimming pared 0 bases from V and 3 bases from J, leaving 19 bases between. Germline V gene data show CDR1 as SGHRS and CDR2 as YFSETQ.

A few counts support this clonotype. V and J are TRBV29-1 and TRBJ2-7; D gene ambiguous. The CDR3 is made up of 13 amino acids. The germline CDR1 and CDR2 sequences are SQVTM and ANQGSEA. Deletions cut 6 bases from V and 2 bases from J, with 14 bases between. CDR3 nucleotide sequence: TGCAGCGTCGGCCATCGCCAGGCCTACGAGCAGTACTTC. It encodes CSVGHRQAYEQYF.

This chain links TRBV19 with TRBJ2-1; TRBD1 agrees at 7 bases. Germline V lookup: CDR1 LNHDA, CDR2 SQIVND (reference sequence). The ends lost 5 bases at V and 4 bases at J; junction bases unmatched: 8. The CDR3 has 15 residues. The CDR3 here is CASSFSGQLYNEQFF. The CDR3 coding sequence is TGTGCCAGTAGTTTTTCGGGACAGCTATACAATGAGCAGTTCTTC. Full variable domain (remainder filled in from reference TRBV19 and TRBJ2-1): DGGITQSPKYLFRKEGQNVTLSCEQNLNHDAMYWYRQDPGQGLRLIYYSQIVNDFQKGDIAEGYSVSREKKESFPLTVTSAQKNPTAFYLCASSFSGQLYNEQFFGPGTRLTVL.

The table lists this clonotype with a few counts. The chain recombines TRBV7-6 with TRBJ1-3, with D hard to call. Germline V CDR1 and CDR2: SGHVS, FNYEAQ. CDR3 length equals 17 residues. The V gene lost 4 bases and the J gene lost 0 bases, with 16 bases spanning the gap. The CDR3 coding sequence is TGTGCCAGCAGCTATAACCGGGCTTCGAGCTCTGGAAACACCATATATTTT. Protein product: CASSYNRASSSGNTIYF.

As regards this clonotype: With a much larger clone just one base away, this may be a read error. The chain uses TRBV25-1 and TRBJ1-3; the D is unclear. CDR3 length: 14 residues. CDR1 and CDR2 (germline): MGHDK, SYGVNS. CDR3 loop: CASSELDSGNIIYF. CDR3 nucleotide sequence: TGTGCCAGCAGCGAACTGGACTCTGGAAACATCATATATTTT.

The sample holds a few counts of this clonotype. This chain uses TRBV18 with TRBJ2-1; D remains ambiguous. The CDR3 extends over 15 amino acids. Trimming shortened V by 0 bases and J by 4 bases, and 10 bases separated the two germline ends. Germline V gene lookup returns CDR1 KGHSH and CDR2 LQKENI. CDR3 residues: CASSPPIGGYNEQFF. In DNA, the CDR3 is TGTGCCAGCTCACCACCTATAGGTGGGTACAATGAGCAGTTCTTC.

V is TRBV2 and J is TRBJ2-7; 10 bases agree with TRBD1. CDR3 length: 13 amino acids. V trimming: 6 bases; J trimming: 6 bases; junction bases outside the gene matches: 5. Germline CDR1 SNHLY, CDR2 FYNNEI. The CDR3 reads CASSRTGGGEQYF. CDR3 coding DNA: TGTGCCAGCAGCCGGACAGGGGGAGGCGAGCAGTACTTC.

This clonotype appeared a few times. The gene calls are TRBV6-2 or TRBV6-3 and TRBJ2-5, with D possibly being TRBD1 (6 bases). The CDR3 is made up of 14 amino acids. Between the trimmed V and J ends, which lost 6 bases and 1 base, there was a span of 12 bases. CDR1 is MNHEY, CDR2 SVGEGT, per germline. CDR3 sequence: CASSGQLVQETQYF. In DNA, the CDR3 is TGTGCCAGCAGCGGACAGTTGGTCCAAGAGACCCAGTACTTC.

This clonotype has at least ten counts. This chain joins TRBV7-2 and TRBJ1-1, with TRBD1 identical over 7 bases. Germline V gene lookup returns CDR1 SGHTA and CDR2 FQGNSA. The V segment lost 5 bases and the J segment 0 bases; nucleotides outside the gene matches: 9. The CDR3 sequence is 16 residues long. Here the CDR3 reads CASSAGTDTMNTEAFF. The DNA for the CDR3 is TGTGCCAGCAGCGCCGGGACAGACACCATGAACACTGAAGCTTTCTTT. Looking up the rest from reference TRBV7-2 and TRBJ1-1 gives the full variable domain: GAGVSQSPSNKVTEKGKDVELRCDPISGHTALYWYRQSLGQGLEFLIYFQGNSAPDKSGLPSDRFSAERTGGSVSTLTIQRTQQEDSAVYLCASSAGTDTMNTEAFFGQGTRLTVV.

V gene TRBV27 combines with J gene TRBJ2-7; D perhaps matches TRBD2 (5 bases). The CDR3 contains 14 residues. CDR1 and CDR2 (germline): MNHEY, SMNVEV (reference sequence). V was clipped by 2 bases and J by 4 bases, with 12 bases between them. CDR3 residues: CASSLTGKGYEQYF. CDR3 coding DNA: TGTGCCAGCAGTTTAACGGGAAAGGGATACGAGCAGTACTTC.

The chain recombines TRBV20-1 with TRBJ1-1; 11 nucleotides match TRBD1. The ends lost 0 bases at V and 1 base at J; junction bases unmatched: 16. This CDR3 has 20 residues. Germline CDR1 is DFQATT and CDR2 is SNEGSKA (reference sequence). Here the CDR3 DNA reads TGCAGTGCTAGAGATGGGGACAGGGGGATTCACCAGAGAAAGAACACTGAAGCTTTCTTT. Its translation is CSARDGDRGIHQRKNTEAFF.

This clonotype was recorded many times. This chain links TRBV29-1 with TRBJ1-5, with D perhaps TRBD1 (6 bases). The CDR3 sequence is 14 residues long. Germline lookup yields CDR1 SQVTM and CDR2 ANQGSEA. Trimming removed 4 bases at V and 1 base at J, with 11 bases between. The CDR3 bases are TGCAGCGTTGCAACACAGGGAAGCAATCAGCCCCAGCATTTT. Its translation: CSVATQGSNQPQHF. Complete variable domain (other parts from reference TRBV29-1 and TRBJ1-5): SAVISQKPSRDICQRGTSLTIQCQVDSQVTMMFWYRQQPGQSLTLIATANQGSEATYESGFVIDKFPISRPNLTFSTLTVSNMSPEDSSIYLCSVATQGSNQPQHFGDGTRLSIL.

This clonotype was detected a few times. The rearrangement uses TRBV29-1 and TRBJ2-3; D call uncertain. Trimming cost V 2 bases and J 6 bases, with 6 bases left between them. CDR1 and CDR2 (germline): SQVTM, ANQGSEA. The CDR3 runs to 11 residues. In DNA form, the CDR3 reads TGCAGCGTTGAAAATTGGGATACGCAGTATTTT. Residues: CSVENWDTQYF.

This clonotype has ten or more counts. The rearrangement uses TRBV7-9 and TRBJ2-1; 7 bases are shared with TRBD2. The CDR3 is 17 amino acids. The germline V gene has CDR1 SEHNR and CDR2 FQNEAQ (reference sequence). V gave up 5 bases and J gave up 8 bases; unmatched junction bases: 18. The chain's CDR3 is CASSPVGGRASVDEQFF. In DNA, the CDR3 is TGTGCCAGCAGCCCGGTGGGGGGGAGGGCAAGCGTAGATGAGCAGTTCTTC.